The 2 T cell receptor beta chains below were found in one sample sequenced in a study of T cell responses to AZD1222 COVID-19 vaccine. Profiled with immunoSEQ multiplex PCR; TCRdb holds only in-frame clones, not every one. This table has about 100,000 clones, over 85% appearing once. The sample was peripheral blood, taken on day 0 of AZD1222 vaccination. These receptors were taken from an adult in good health.

The V call is TRBV5-1, the J call TRBJ2-3; 12 nucleotides agree with TRBD2. Germline-derived CDR1 and CDR2 are SGHRS and YFSETQ. The CDR3 spans 15 residues. V dropped 3 bases and J dropped 4; count of bases not matched to a gene: 3. The CDR3: CASSSTSGSADTQYF. In DNA form, the CDR3 reads TGCGCCAGCAGCTCGACTAGCGGGAGTGCAGATACGCAGTATTTT. The entire variable domain, with the rest obtained from reference TRBV5-1 and TRBJ2-3, is as follows: KAGVTQTPRYLIKTRGQQVTLSCSPISGHRSVSWYQQTPGQGLQFLFEYFSETQRNKGNFPGRFSGRQFSNSRSEMNVSTLELGDSALYLCASSSTSGSADTQYFGPGTRLTVL.

The chain is built from TRBV30 and TRBJ2-4, with 7 bases identical to TRBD1. Looked up from germline, CDR1 is GTSNPN and CDR2 is SVGIG (reference sequence). This CDR3 region has 12 residues. V lost 2 bases and J lost 6; bases outside the gene matches: 1. CDR3: CAWSTGVNIQYF. CDR3 DNA sequence: TGTGCCTGGAGTACAGGGGTAAACATTCAGTACTTC.